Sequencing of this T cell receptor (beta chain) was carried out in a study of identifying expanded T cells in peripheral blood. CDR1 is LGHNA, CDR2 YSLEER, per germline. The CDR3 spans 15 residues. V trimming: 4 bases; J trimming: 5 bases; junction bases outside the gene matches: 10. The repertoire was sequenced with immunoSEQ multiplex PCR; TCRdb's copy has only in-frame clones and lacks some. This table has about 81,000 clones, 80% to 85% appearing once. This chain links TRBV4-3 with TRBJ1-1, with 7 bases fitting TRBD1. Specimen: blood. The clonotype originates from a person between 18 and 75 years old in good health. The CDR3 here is CASSPKGARETEAFF. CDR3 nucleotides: TGCGCCAGCAGCCCCAAGGGGGCCCGGGAAACTGAAGCTTTCTTT.